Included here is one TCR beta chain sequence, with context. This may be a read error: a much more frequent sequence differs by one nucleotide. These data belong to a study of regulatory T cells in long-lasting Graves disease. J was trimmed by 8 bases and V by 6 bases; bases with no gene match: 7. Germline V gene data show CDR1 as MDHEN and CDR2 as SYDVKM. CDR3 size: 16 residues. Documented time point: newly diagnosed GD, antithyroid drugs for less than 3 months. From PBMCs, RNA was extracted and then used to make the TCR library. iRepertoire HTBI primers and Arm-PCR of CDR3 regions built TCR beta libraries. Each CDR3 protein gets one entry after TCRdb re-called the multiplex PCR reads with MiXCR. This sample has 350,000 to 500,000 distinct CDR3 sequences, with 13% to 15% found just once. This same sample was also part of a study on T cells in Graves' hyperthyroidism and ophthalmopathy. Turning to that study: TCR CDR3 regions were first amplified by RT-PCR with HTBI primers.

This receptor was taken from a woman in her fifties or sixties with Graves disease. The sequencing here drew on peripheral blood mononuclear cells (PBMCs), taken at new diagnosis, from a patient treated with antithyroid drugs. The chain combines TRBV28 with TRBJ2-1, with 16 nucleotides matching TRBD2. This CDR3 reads CASSPGLAGGPDEQFF. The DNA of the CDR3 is TGTGCCAGCAGCCCGGGACTAGCGGGAGGGCCGGATGAGCAGTTCTTC.